This T cell receptor (beta chain) was sequenced for a study of blood T cell repertoires in COVID-19. Germline CDR1 and CDR2: MNHEY and SVGAGI. The junction had 6 bases not matched to a gene; V was cut back by 4 bases and J by 4 bases. This CDR3 has 14 residues. TCRdb keeps only in-frame clones here, not all; method: immunoSEQ multiplex PCR. This sample has about 160,000 clones; 85% to 95% occur once, and the top ten carry under 5%. V and J are TRBV6-5 and TRBJ1-1; 7 bases map to TRBD1. The sequenced sample was peripheral blood. This TCR came from a woman between 45 and 60 years old with acute or convalescent COVID-19. Here the CDR3 DNA reads TGTGCCAGCAGTTCGACAGGGAATCCCACTGAAGCTTTCTTT. Its protein is CASSSTGNPTEAFF.